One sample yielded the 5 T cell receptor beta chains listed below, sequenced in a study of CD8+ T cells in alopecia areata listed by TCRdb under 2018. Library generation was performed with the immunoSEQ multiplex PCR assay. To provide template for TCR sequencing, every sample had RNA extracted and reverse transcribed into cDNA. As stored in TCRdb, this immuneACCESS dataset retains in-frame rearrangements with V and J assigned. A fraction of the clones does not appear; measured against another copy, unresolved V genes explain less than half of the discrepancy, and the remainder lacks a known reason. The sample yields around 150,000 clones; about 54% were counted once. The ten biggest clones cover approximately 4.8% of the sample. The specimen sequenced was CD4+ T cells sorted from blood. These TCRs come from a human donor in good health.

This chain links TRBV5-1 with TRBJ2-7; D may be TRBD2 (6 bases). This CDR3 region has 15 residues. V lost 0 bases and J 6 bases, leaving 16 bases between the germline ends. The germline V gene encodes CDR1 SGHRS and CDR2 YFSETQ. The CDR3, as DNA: TGCGCCAGCAGCTTGGCGGGACTTGGACCTCTCGAGCAGTACTTC. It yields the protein CASSLAGLGPLEQYF.

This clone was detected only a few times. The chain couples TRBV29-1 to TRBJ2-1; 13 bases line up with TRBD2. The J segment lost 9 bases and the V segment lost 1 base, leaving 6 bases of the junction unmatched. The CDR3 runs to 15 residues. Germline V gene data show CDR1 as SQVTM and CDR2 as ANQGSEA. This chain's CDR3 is CSVEVGLAGVGEQFF. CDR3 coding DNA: TGCAGCGTTGAAGTAGGACTAGCGGGAGTGGGTGAGCAGTTCTTC.

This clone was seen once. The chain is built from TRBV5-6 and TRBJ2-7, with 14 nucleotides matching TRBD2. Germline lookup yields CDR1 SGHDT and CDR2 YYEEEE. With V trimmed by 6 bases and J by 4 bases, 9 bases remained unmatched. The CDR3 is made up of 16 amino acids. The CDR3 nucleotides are TGTGCCAGCACCCTACGGACTAGCGGGAGGATTTACGAGCAGTACTTC. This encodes CASTLRTSGRIYEQYF. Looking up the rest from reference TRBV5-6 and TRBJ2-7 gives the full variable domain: DAGVTQSPTHLIKTRGQQVTLRCSPKSGHDTVSWYQQALGQGPQFIFQYYEEEERQRGNFPDRFSGHQFPNYSSELNVNALLLGDSALYLCASTLRTSGRIYEQYFGPGTRLTVT.

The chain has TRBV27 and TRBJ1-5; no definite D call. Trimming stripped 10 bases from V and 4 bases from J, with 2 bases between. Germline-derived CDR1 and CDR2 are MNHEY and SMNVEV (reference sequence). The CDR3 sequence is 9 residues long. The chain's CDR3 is CAKNQPQHF. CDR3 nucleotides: TGTGCCAAAAATCAGCCCCAGCATTTT.

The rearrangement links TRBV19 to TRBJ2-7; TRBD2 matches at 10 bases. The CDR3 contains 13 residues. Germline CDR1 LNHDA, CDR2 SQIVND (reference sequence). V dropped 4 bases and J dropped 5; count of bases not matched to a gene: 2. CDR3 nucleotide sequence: TGTGCCAGTAGTAAGCGGGAGGGAGACGAGCAGTACTTC. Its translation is CASSKREGDEQYF.